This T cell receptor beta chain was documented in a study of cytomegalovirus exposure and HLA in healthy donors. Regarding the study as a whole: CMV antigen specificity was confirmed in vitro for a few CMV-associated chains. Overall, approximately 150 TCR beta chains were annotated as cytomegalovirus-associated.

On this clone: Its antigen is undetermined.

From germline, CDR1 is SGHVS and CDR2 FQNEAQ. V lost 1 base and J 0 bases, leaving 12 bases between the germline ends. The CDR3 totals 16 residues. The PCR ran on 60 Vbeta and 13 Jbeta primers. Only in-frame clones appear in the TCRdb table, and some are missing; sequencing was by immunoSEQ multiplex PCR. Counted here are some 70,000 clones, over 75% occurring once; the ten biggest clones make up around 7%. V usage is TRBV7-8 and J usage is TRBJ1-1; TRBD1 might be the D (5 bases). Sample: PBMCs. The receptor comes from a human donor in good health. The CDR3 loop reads CASSLGQGKMNTEAFF. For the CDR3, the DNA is TGTGCCAGCAGCTTAGGGCAGGGCAAAATGAACACTGAAGCTTTCTTT.